The sequence of this T cell receptor (beta chain) was determined in a study of T cells after posttransplantation cyclophosphamide. Study-wide results and limits: Skin or GI-infiltrating T cells shared few TRB sequences with blood. Donor-recipient repertoire similarity was low at 1-2 months, rising over year one.

As for this clone: The antigen remains unidentified. One end of the junction is discordant with germline, which a read error may explain.

The CDR3 is 14 residues long. Germline V CDR1 and CDR2: SGHNT, YENEEA. Busulfan-fludarabine conditioning, marrow transplant, and cyclophosphamide on days +3 and +4 were administered. Measured with immunoSEQ multiplex PCR; TCRdb has only the in-frame clones, and not every one. The sample yields 23,000 or so clones, about 90% seen once. The V call is TRBV11-3, the J call TRBJ1-1; D gene ambiguous. Sequencing was performed on PBMCs, taken after allogeneic stem cell transplant with posttransplant cyclophosphamide. The receptor was derived from a female patient younger than 45 who received an allogeneic stem cell transplant from an unrelated donor, was CMV-positive, and had no GVHD. Some T cells may be the graft donor's. The CDR3 DNA is TGTGCCAACAGCTTTGGGCGCCTGGGCACTGAAGCTTTCTTT. This translates into CANSFGRLGTEAFF. The entire variable domain, with the rest obtained from reference TRBV11-3 and TRBJ1-1, is as follows: EAGVVQSPRYKIIEKKQPVAFWCNPISGHNTLYWYLQNLGQGPELLIRYENEEAVDDSQLPKDRFSAERLKGVDSTLKIQPAELGDSAVYLCANSFGRLGTEAFFGQGTRLTVV.